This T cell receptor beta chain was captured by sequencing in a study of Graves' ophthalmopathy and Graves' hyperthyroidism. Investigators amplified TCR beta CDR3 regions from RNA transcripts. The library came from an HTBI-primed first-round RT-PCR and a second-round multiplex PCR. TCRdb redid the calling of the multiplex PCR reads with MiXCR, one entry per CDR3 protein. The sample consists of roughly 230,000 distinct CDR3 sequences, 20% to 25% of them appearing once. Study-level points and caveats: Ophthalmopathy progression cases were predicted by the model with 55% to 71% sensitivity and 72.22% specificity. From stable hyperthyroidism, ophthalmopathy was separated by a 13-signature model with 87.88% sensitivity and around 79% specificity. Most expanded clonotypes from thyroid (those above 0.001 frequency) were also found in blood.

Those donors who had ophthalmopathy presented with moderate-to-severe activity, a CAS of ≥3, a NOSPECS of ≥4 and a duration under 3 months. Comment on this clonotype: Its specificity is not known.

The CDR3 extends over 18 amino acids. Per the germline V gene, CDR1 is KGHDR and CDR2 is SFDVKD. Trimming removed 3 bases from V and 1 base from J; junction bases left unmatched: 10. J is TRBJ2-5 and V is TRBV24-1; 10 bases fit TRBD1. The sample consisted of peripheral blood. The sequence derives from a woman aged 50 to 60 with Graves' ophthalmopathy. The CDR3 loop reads CATSDPGQGPPAQETQYF. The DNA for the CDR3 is TGTGCCACCAGTGATCCGGGACAGGGGCCCCCCGCCCAAGAGACCCAGTACTTC.